The 28 T cell receptor beta chains below come from one sample, sequenced in a study of blood T cell repertoires in COVID-19. Measured with immunoSEQ multiplex PCR; TCRdb has only the in-frame clones, and not every one. In the table there are around 260,000 clones, approximately 90% of which are singletons. The sample taken for sequencing was peripheral blood. These receptors originate from a man in his 60s who had recovered from COVID-19.

This chain uses TRBV19 with TRBJ2-2; no clear D. In germline, CDR1 is LNHDA, CDR2 SQIVND (reference sequence). CDR3 length: 16 residues. Trimming stripped 6 bases from V and 0 bases from J, with 14 bases between. The CDR3 coding sequence is TGTGCCAGTAGGGTTCCTGGGCAGGCGAACACCGGGGAGCTGTTTTTT. This translates into CASRVPGQANTGELFF. The whole variable domain, filled in from reference TRBV19 and TRBJ2-2, reads DGGITQSPKYLFRKEGQNVTLSCEQNLNHDAMYWYRQDPGQGLRLIYYSQIVNDFQKGDIAEGYSVSREKKESFPLTVTSAQKNPTAFYLCASRVPGQANTGELFFGEGSRLTVL.

This clone appeared a single time. The rearrangement joins TRBV7-2 to TRBJ1-1; D may be TRBD1 (6 bases). Per germline, CDR1 SGHTA and CDR2 FQGNSA. The CDR3 runs 15 residues. Trimming pared 5 bases from V and 5 bases from J, leaving 18 bases between. The CDR3 here is CASSLLLQGITEAFF. The CDR3 DNA reads as TGTGCCAGCAGCCTACTGCTGCAGGGGATAACTGAAGCTTTCTTT.

This clone was seen a handful of times. V usage is TRBV7-9 and J usage is TRBJ2-5; 9 bases line up with TRBD1. Unmatched junction bases numbered 8, after V lost 4 bases and J lost 2 bases. Germline assignment: CDR1 SEHNR and CDR2 FQNEAQ (reference sequence). CDR3 size: 16 residues. The CDR3 here is CASSSLPGQGQETQYF. The CDR3 region has the DNA TGTGCCAGCAGCTCCCTCCCGGGACAGGGACAAGAGACCCAGTACTTC.

This chain joins TRBV24-1 and TRBJ2-1, with 10 bases lining up with TRBD2. The germline V gene encodes CDR1 KGHDR and CDR2 SFDVKD. The trim removed 2 bases at V and 8 bases at J, leaving 8 bases unmatched. The CDR3 length is 16 residues. The CDR3 spells CATSDSSGGIMDEQFF. CDR3 in DNA: TGTGCCACCAGTGATTCTAGCGGGGGTATCATGGATGAGCAGTTCTTC.

In this sample, this clone turned up once. V and J are TRBV6-2 or TRBV6-3 and TRBJ2-1, with 10 bases that match TRBD1. The trim removed 0 bases at V and 9 bases at J, leaving 8 bases unmatched. This CDR3 is 16 amino acids long. Germline CDR1 is MNHEY and CDR2 is SVGEGT. This CDR3 is CASSYSEETGGCEQFF. The CDR3 region has the DNA TGTGCCAGCAGTTACTCGGAAGAGACAGGGGGCTGTGAGCAGTTCTTC.

The rearrangement uses TRBV7-9 and TRBJ1-1, with D perhaps TRBD1 (5 bases). This CDR3 has 14 amino acids. The V gene's germline CDR1 is SEHNR and CDR2 FQNEAQ (reference sequence). V lost 1 base and J lost 1, with 7 bases in between. The CDR3 DNA follows: TGTGCCAGCAGCTTAGAGACAGCGAACACTGAAGCTTTCTTT. Encoded protein: CASSLETANTEAFF.

As DNA, the CDR3 is TGTGCCAGCAGCCAAGTAAAGAGCGGGGGACAGCAGTTCTTC. The encoded protein is CASSQVKSGGQQFF. The chain has TRBV3-1 (or the pseudogene TRBV3-2) and TRBJ2-1; 8 bases map to TRBD2. Germline CDR1 and CDR2: LGHDT and YNNKEL (reference sequence). V was clipped by 1 base and J by 11 bases; unmatched bases: 7. The CDR3 extends over 14 amino acids.

There are a few counts of this clone. The chain couples TRBV5-1 to TRBJ1-2; 7 bases line up with TRBD1. Germline CDR1 is SGHRS and CDR2 is YFSETQ. This CDR3 region has 16 residues. J gave up 8 bases and V 5 bases, and 18 bases lay outside the gene matches. CDR3 nucleotide sequence: TGCGCCAGCAGAATCGACCCAAGTCGACAGGGCGAAGGCTACACCTTC. Protein sequence: CASRIDPSRQGEGYTF.

The chain is built from TRBV6-5 and TRBJ1-2; TRBD1 matches at 9 bases. CDR3 size: 13 residues. The germline CDR1 and CDR2 sequences are MNHEY and SVGAGI. V was pared by 6 bases and J by 6 bases, with 5 bases of the junction left unmatched. The CDR3, as DNA: TGTGCCAGCAGGTGGAGACAGGGGGATGGCTACACCTTC. This translates into CASRWRQGDGYTF.

The chain joins TRBV30 to TRBJ2-3; a weak D match, TRBD2 (6 bases). V shed 3 bases and J shed 4 bases, with 11 bases lying between them. CDR1 is GTSNPN and CDR2 is SVGIG in the germline V gene (reference sequence). This CDR3 is 13 amino acids long. The DNA for the CDR3 is TGTGCCTGGAGCTCGGAGGGTCCAGATACGCAGTATTTT. Residues: CAWSSEGPDTQYF. Supplemented by reference TRBV30 and TRBJ2-3, the full variable domain reads SQTIHQWPATLVQPVGSPLSLECTVEGTSNPNLYWYRQAAGRGLQLLFYSVGIGQISSEVPQNLSASRPQDRQFILSSKKLLLSDSGFYLCAWSSEGPDTQYFGPGTRLTVL.

The chain recombines TRBV11-2 with TRBJ1-6, with D possibly matching TRBD1 (5 bases). Germline V gene data show CDR1 as SGHAT and CDR2 as FQNNGV. There are 19 residues in the CDR3. The ends were cut back, 5 bases at V and 4 bases at J, with 24 bases in the middle. The CDR3 is CASSGNSQGGIMYNSPLHF. CDR3 DNA: TGTGCCAGCAGCGGAAATAGCCAGGGAGGAATAATGTATAATTCACCCCTCCACTTT.

The chain has TRBV9 and TRBJ2-7; 7 nucleotides align to TRBD1. CDR1 and CDR2 (germline): SGDLS, YYNGEE. After removal of 0 bases from V and 4 bases from J, the junction contained 7 bases not matched to a gene. This CDR3 spans 15 amino acids. The chain's CDR3 is CASSVGPDRVYEQYF. The CDR3 coding sequence is TGTGCCAGCAGCGTAGGACCAGACAGGGTTTACGAGCAGTACTTC. Full variable domain (remainder filled in from reference TRBV9 and TRBJ2-7): DSGVTQTPKHLITATGQRVTLRCSPRSGDLSVYWYQQSLDQGLQFLIQYYNGEERAKGNILERFSAQQFPDLHSELNLSSLELGDSALYFCASSVGPDRVYEQYFGPGTRLTVT.

The chain recombines TRBV5-3 with TRBJ2-6; 7 nucleotides line up with TRBD1. TRBV5-3 is an open reading frame, and its role is uncertain. The ends lost 0 bases at V and 0 bases at J; junction bases unmatched: 9. The CDR3 length is 19 residues. The DNA for the CDR3 is TGTGCCAGAAGCTTGGAGGGGGCCACTCTCGACTCTGGGGCCAACGTCCTGACTTTC. Its translation is CARSLEGATLDSGANVLTF.

This chain connects TRBV19 to TRBJ1-4; no definite D call. CDR3 length: 17 residues. V was clipped by 4 bases and J by 6 bases, with 21 bases between them. CDR1 and CDR2 (germline): LNHDA, SQIVND (reference sequence). This CDR3 is CASSTLQVRLTHEKLFF. The CDR3 DNA follows: TGTGCCAGTAGTACCCTTCAAGTGAGGTTGACTCATGAAAAACTGTTTTTT.

The V and J genes are TRBV7-9 and TRBJ1-2, with 8 bases matching TRBD1. Germline CDR1 reads SEHNR; CDR2 reads FQNEAQ (reference sequence). Germline trimming cut 1 base from V and 8 bases from J; bases unmatched to any gene: 9. This CDR3 comprises 15 residues. CDR3 bases: TGTGCCAGCAGCTTAGAAGGACAGGGTTACGAAGGCTACACCTTC. It encodes CASSLEGQGYEGYTF.

In its sample, this clone was seen a few times. The same CDR3 also results from other DNA sequences found in this sample. The chain joins TRBV7-9 to TRBJ1-1; D gene ambiguous. Trimming cost V 4 bases and J 1 base, with 7 bases left between them. The CDR3 loop spans 13 amino acids. The germline V gene has CDR1 SEHNR and CDR2 FQNEAQ (reference sequence). The chain's CDR3 is CASSSRQNTEAFF. The CDR3 DNA sequence: TGTGCCAGCAGCTCGCGGCAGAACACTGAAGCTTTCTTT.

The chain has TRBV3-1 (or the pseudogene TRBV3-2) and TRBJ1-3; D ambiguous. This CDR3 is 16 amino acids long. The ends were cut back, 1 base at V and 4 bases at J, with 14 bases in the middle. Looked up from germline, CDR1 is LGHDT and CDR2 is YNNKEL (reference sequence). The CDR3 bases are TGTGCCAGCAGCCAAGTAGTGGGCAACCGAGGAAACACCATATATTTT. The encoded protein is CASSQVVGNRGNTIYF.

The CDR3 spells CASSLGAGTIEKLFF. The DNA of the CDR3 is TGCGCCAGCAGCTTGGGAGCGGGGACCATCGAAAAACTGTTTTTT. The J gene is TRBJ1-4, the V gene TRBV5-1; a possible D gene is TRBD1 (5 bases). V gave up 0 bases and J gave up 8 bases, with 14 bases separating them. CDR1 is SGHRS, CDR2 YFSETQ, per germline. The CDR3 has 15 amino acids.

The chain couples TRBV14 to TRBJ1-4, with D possibly TRBD1 on 6 matching bases. This CDR3 region has 17 residues. Germline V lookup: CDR1 SGHDN, CDR2 FVKESK. V dropped 10 bases and J dropped 4 bases, with 25 bases sitting between them. CDR3 DNA: TGTGCCATCACAGATAAAACAAAGCGGACAGTTAATGAAAAACTGTTTTTT. Protein sequence: CAITDKTKRTVNEKLFF.

The chain is built from TRBV27 and TRBJ1-4; 7 nucleotides line up with TRBD1. Germline CDR1 and CDR2: MNHEY and SMNVEV (reference sequence). The J segment lost 3 bases and the V segment lost 5 bases, leaving 6 bases of the junction unmatched. CDR3 size: 15 residues. This CDR3 is CASSIRQGPNEKLFF. CDR3 coding DNA: TGTGCCAGCAGTATAAGACAGGGACCTAATGAAAAACTGTTTTTT.

The chain recombines TRBV18 with TRBJ2-3; TRBD2 matches at 9 bases. In germline, CDR1 is KGHSH, CDR2 LQKENI. CDR3 length: 16 amino acids. The V segment lost 1 base and the J segment 2 bases; nucleotides outside the gene matches: 4. The CDR3 loop reads CASSPLSGGNTDTQYF. The CDR3 region has the DNA TGTGCCAGCTCACCACTGAGCGGGGGGAACACAGATACGCAGTATTTT.

The gene calls are TRBV6-4 and TRBJ2-7; D unclear. Germline assignment: CDR1 MRHNA and CDR2 SNTAGT. The ends were cut back, 9 bases at V and 5 bases at J, with 23 bases in the middle. This CDR3 comprises 15 residues. The CDR3 bases are TGTGCCAGAACCCCTCAGTTTGTCACCCTAGACGAGCAGTACTTC. It specifies CARTPQFVTLDEQYF.

The table lists this clone with a count of one. The V gene is TRBV10-3, the J gene TRBJ1-1; D uncertain. Trimming removed 7 bases at V and 6 bases at J, with 12 bases between. The CDR3 extends over 12 amino acids. Germline CDR1 ENHRY, CDR2 SYGVKD. CDR3 coding DNA: TGTGCCATCAACGGAGGGTTTTCTGAAGCTTTCTTT. Translation: CAINGGFSEAFF.

The chain is built from TRBV13 and TRBJ2-3; D not resolved. The length of the CDR3 is 14 residues. Germline values: CDR1 PRHDT, CDR2 FYEKMQ (reference sequence). V shed 0 bases and J shed 8 bases, with 12 bases lying between them. In DNA form, the CDR3 reads TGTGCCAGCAGCTTAGGACTATCGGGTGGTACGCAGTATTTT. This gives the protein CASSLGLSGGTQYF.

This chain links TRBV6-6 with TRBJ2-7; TRBD2 matches 14 bases. Germline V lookup: CDR1 MNHNY, CDR2 SVGAGI (reference sequence). The CDR3 has 17 residues. With 5 bases clipped from V and 4 bases from J, the junction kept 10 bases outside the gene matches. CDR3 sequence (DNA): TGTGCCAGCAGTCGATTTACCGGGACTAGCGGGGGATACGAGCAGTACTTC. Its translation: CASSRFTGTSGGYEQYF.

This clone was observed a single time. This chain uses TRBV4-1 with TRBJ1-2, with TRBD1 identical over 7 bases. Germline V gene data show CDR1 as MGHRA and CDR2 as YSYEKL. The trim removed 4 bases at V and 2 bases at J, leaving 7 bases unmatched. The CDR3 covers 15 residues. The CDR3 DNA is TGCGCCAGCAGCCGAGACAGGGATCCCAACTATGGCTACACCTTC. It is translated as CASSRDRDPNYGYTF.

The chain uses TRBV3-1 (or the pseudogene TRBV3-2) and TRBJ1-1; D remains ambiguous. The CDR3 length is 12 residues. The germline gives CDR1 LGHDT, CDR2 YNNKEL (reference sequence). With 1 base removed from V and 4 bases from J, the gap between germline ends came to 4 bases. This CDR3 is CASSQVVTEAFF. CDR3 in DNA: TGTGCCAGCAGCCAAGTCGTCACTGAAGCTTTCTTT.

As to this clone: The junction departs from germline at one end; a sequencing error may be responsible. The chain joins TRBV3-1 (or the pseudogene TRBV3-2) to TRBJ2-3; D may be TRBD2 (6 bases). Germline V gene lookup returns CDR1 LGHDT and CDR2 YNNKEL (reference sequence). This CDR3 region has 13 residues. The CDR3 DNA sequence: TGTGCCAGCAGCCAATTCGGGACTCAGCCACGCACGTTT. Protein sequence: CASSQFGTQPRTF.